A single TCR beta chain is shown here with its context. The sample is drawn from a study of blood T cell repertoires in COVID-19. Across the study: The samples span acute and convalescent COVID-19 from the United States, Italy and Spain. The analysed material was cDNA or gDNA that came from T cells, B-cell-depleted T cells, or PBMCs.

The ends lost 3 bases at V and 8 bases at J; junction bases unmatched: 12. Germline lookup yields CDR1 GTSNPN and CDR2 SVGIG (reference sequence). This CDR3 contains 15 residues. In the original processing: Reference gene primer amplification gave nucleated cell count estimates. Using immunoSEQ multiplex PCR, the repertoire was profiled, and TCRdb retains in-frame clones only, with some absent. V, J and clone size reflect that table, while D and trimming were determined from the DNA. Of more than 100,000 clones listed, around nine tenths were seen once; the top ten hold roughly 2.2%. Sequencing used peripheral blood. V gene TRBV30 combines with J gene TRBJ2-1, with TRBD2 matching over 8 bases. The origin of this receptor is a man between 65 and 80 years old with active COVID-19. The CDR3 here is CAWSAGTRPFDEQFF. In DNA form, the CDR3 reads TGTGCCTGGAGCGCCGGGACTAGGCCCTTTGATGAGCAGTTCTTC.